These 12 T cell receptor beta chains originate from one sample sequenced in a study of OX40 agonist ivuxolimab in advanced cancers. Produced via immunoSEQ multiplex PCR; TCRdb's table is partial and in-frame only. This table holds just under 65,000 clones, 80% to 90% found once. Sample: CD4+ or CD8+ T cells sorted from blood, taken in a trial of the OX40 agonist ivuxolimab. These receptors were obtained from an adult with an advanced solid tumor such as melanoma, head and neck, liver or kidney cancer.

V is TRBV10-3 and J is TRBJ2-1, with a weak D call TRBD1 (6 bases). CDR1 and CDR2 from the germline V gene are ENHRY and SYGVKD. Trimming cost V 7 bases and J 5 bases, with 9 bases left between them. This CDR3 comprises 12 residues. CDR3 DNA sequence: TGTGCCATCACCAGGGGAGACAATGAGCAGTTCTTC. It encodes CAITRGDNEQFF.

This chain uses TRBV9 with TRBJ1-5, with no clear D. The germline V gene has CDR1 SGDLS and CDR2 YYNGEE. The CDR3 sequence is 14 residues long. V gave up 0 bases and J gave up 7 bases, with 11 bases separating them. CDR3 DNA: TGTGCCAGCAGCGTAGCCCAGGATGGGCAGCCCCAGCATTTT. Translated: CASSVAQDGQPQHF.

The rearrangement joins TRBV6-5 to TRBJ2-1; weak D call: TRBD2 (7 bases). The CDR3 contains 14 residues. The germline CDR1 and CDR2 sequences are MNHEY and SVGAGI. The germline V and J ends were trimmed by 7 bases and 6 bases, with 16 bases remaining between them. The CDR3, as DNA: TGTGCCAGCACCCCGACCGGGGGGCTCAATGAGCAGTTCTTC. Protein: CASTPTGGLNEQFF.

This chain connects TRBV28 to TRBJ2-3; 7 bases are shared with TRBD1. CDR1 MDHEN and CDR2 SYDVKM come from the germline V gene. The CDR3 totals 17 residues. With V trimmed by 2 bases and J by 1 base, 9 bases remained unmatched. In DNA form, the CDR3 reads TGTGCCAGCAGTTTACTTACAGGGGATCACGGCACAGATACGCAGTATTTT. Its translation is CASSLLTGDHGTDTQYF.

The chain uses TRBV4-1 and TRBJ2-3, with 7 bases that match TRBD2. The germline V gene encodes CDR1 MGHRA and CDR2 YSYEKL. This CDR3 spans 13 amino acids. J was trimmed by 4 bases and V by 5 bases; bases with no gene match: 3. The CDR3 region has the DNA TGCGCCAGCAGCTTAACTAGCGCAGATACGCAGTATTTT. Protein: CASSLTSADTQYF.

This chain joins TRBV5-4 and TRBJ1-5, with D perhaps TRBD1 (5 bases). V was shortened by 0 bases and J by 4 bases, with 8 bases between the two germline ends. Germline loops: CDR1 SGHNT, CDR2 YYREEE (reference sequence). The CDR3 runs 14 residues. The CDR3 DNA is TGTGCCAGCAGCTTGGAGGGGAATAATCAGCCCCAGCATTTT. Protein: CASSLEGNNQPQHF.

The V and J genes are TRBV29-1 and TRBJ1-1; maybe TRBD1 (5 bases). Deletions cut 4 bases from V and 1 base from J, with 13 bases between. The germline V gene encodes CDR1 SQVTM and CDR2 ANQGSEA. CDR3 length: 14 residues. The CDR3 is CSVVGPGGNTEAFF. The CDR3 DNA sequence: TGCAGCGTTGTGGGACCCGGGGGGAACACTGAAGCTTTCTTT.

This clone came up once. V usage is TRBV10-3 and J usage is TRBJ2-3; 14 bases line up with TRBD2. The CDR3 length is 21 residues. CDR1 and CDR2 (germline): ENHRY, SYGVKD. Losses at the gene ends were 2 bases for V and 1 base for J; bases not matched to a gene: 14. The CDR3 here is CAISEKVTSGRARDRTDTQYF. DNA of the CDR3: TGTGCCATCAGTGAGAAAGTGACTAGCGGGAGGGCCCGTGACCGCACAGATACGCAGTATTTT.

J is TRBJ1-1 and V is TRBV5-1, with D tentatively TRBD1 (5 bases). Germline V CDR1 and CDR2: SGHRS, YFSETQ. V dropped 2 bases and J dropped 1 base, with 6 bases sitting between them. The CDR3 runs 13 residues. CDR3 sequence (DNA): TGCGCCAGCAGCTTTAGGGGGAACACTGAAGCTTTCTTT. It codes for CASSFRGNTEAFF. Complete variable domain (other parts from reference TRBV5-1 and TRBJ1-1): KAGVTQTPRYLIKTRGQQVTLSCSPISGHRSVSWYQQTPGQGLQFLFEYFSETQRNKGNFPGRFSGRQFSNSRSEMNVSTLELGDSALYLCASSFRGNTEAFFGQGTRLTVV.

CDR3 bases: TGCGCCAGCAGCTTGGTTGCGCAGAACTCTGGAAACACCATATATTTT. Encoded protein: CASSLVAQNSGNTIYF. The chain carries TRBV5-1 and TRBJ1-3; no reliable D call. The CDR3 is 16 amino acids. The germline CDR1 and CDR2 sequences are SGHRS and YFSETQ. V lost 0 bases and J lost 0, with 10 bases in between.

This chain links TRBV2 with TRBJ2-1; 9 bases are shared with TRBD2. This CDR3 region has 14 residues. V gave up 4 bases and J gave up 4 bases; unmatched junction bases: 2. Germline CDR1 reads SNHLY; CDR2 reads FYNNEI. As DNA, the CDR3 is TGTGCCAGCAGTGTAACTAGCGGGTACAATGAGCAGTTCTTC. Translated: CASSVTSGYNEQFF. The whole variable domain, remainder taken from reference TRBV2 and TRBJ2-1, is EPEVTQTPSHQVTQMGQEVILRCVPISNHLYFYWYRQILGQKVEFLVSFYNNEISEKSEIFDDQFSVERPDGSNFTLKIRSTKLEDSAMYFCASSVTSGYNEQFFGPGTRLTVL.

This chain uses TRBV5-5 with TRBJ1-2; possibly TRBD1 for D (6 bases). V was pared by 0 bases and J by 0 bases, with 24 bases between. The CDR3 sequence is 20 residues long. Germline-derived CDR1 and CDR2 are SGHKS and YYEKEE (reference sequence). In nucleotides, the CDR3 is TGTGCCAGCAGCTTGGAAGGACGAGGAGGCCAAAGGGGGTCTAACTATGGCTACACCTTC. It yields the protein CASSLEGRGGQRGSNYGYTF. Drawing the rest from reference TRBV5-5 and TRBJ1-2, the complete variable domain is DAGVTQSPTHLIKTRGQQVTLRCSPISGHKSVSWYQQVLGQGPQFIFQYYEKEERGRGNFPDRFSARQFPNYSSELNVNALLLGDSALYLCASSLEGRGGQRGSNYGYTFGSGTRLTVV.